These 27 T cell receptor beta chains came from one sample sequenced in a study of cytomegalovirus exposure and HLA in healthy donors. The PCR was carried out with 60 Vbeta primers and 13 Jbeta primers. Assay used: immunoSEQ multiplex PCR; TCRdb lists only in-frame clones, some missing. The table shows just under 150,000 clones, with roughly 76% occurring only once. Sequenced: PBMCs. The receptors come from a woman aged 25 to 39 in good health and CMV-seronegative.

The chain is built from TRBV18 and TRBJ1-4; D call uncertain. The CDR3 spans 15 residues. The V end was cut by 1 base, the J end by 0 bases, with 6 bases between. Germline V gene lookup returns CDR1 KGHSH and CDR2 LQKENI. CDR3 nucleotides: TGTGCCAGCTCACCACGTTCTGCAACTAATGAAAAACTGTTTTTT. Amino acids: CASSPRSATNEKLFF.

With respect to this clone: An end of the junction does not agree with germline; a read error may underlie this. The chain recombines TRBV7-9 with TRBJ1-1; 7 bases are a match to TRBD1. Germline CDR1 reads SEHNR; CDR2 reads FQNEAQ (reference sequence). The CDR3 has 13 amino acids. The CDR3 DNA follows: TGTTCCAGCAGCCTTGACAGGGTGACTGAAGCTTTCTTT. This sequence encodes CSSSLDRVTEAFF.

The V and J genes are TRBV29-1 and TRBJ2-1; 8 bases are shared with TRBD1. Germline assignment: CDR1 SQVTM and CDR2 ANQGSEA. The V and J ends lost 6 bases and 6 bases, in that order; junction bases with no gene match: 7. This CDR3 spans 13 amino acids. CDR3 protein: CSVGQGAVNEQFF. CDR3 nucleotides: TGCAGCGTGGGGCAGGGGGCGGTCAATGAGCAGTTCTTC.

V is TRBV5-1 and J is TRBJ2-2; 7 bases agree with TRBD1. There are 16 residues in the CDR3. V shed 1 base and J 0 bases; nucleotides not matched to a gene: 3. Germline lookup yields CDR1 SGHRS and CDR2 YFSETQ. This CDR3 reads CASSLSGTANTGELFF. The CDR3 DNA reads as TGCGCCAGCAGCTTGTCCGGGACAGCGAACACCGGGGAGCTGTTTTTT.

This clone came up a few times. V and J are TRBV4-1 and TRBJ2-2, with 7 positions matching TRBD2. V lost 4 bases and J lost 2; bases outside the gene matches: 16. This CDR3 has 19 amino acids. The germline V gene has CDR1 MGHRA and CDR2 YSYEKL. The CDR3 coding sequence is TGCGCCAGCAGCCCTAGGGTCCTAGGGCTAGCGGCTAACACCGGGGAGCTGTTTTTT. Its protein is CASSPRVLGLAANTGELFF.

The gene calls are TRBV15 and TRBJ1-4; D remains unclear. V shed 0 bases and J shed 8 bases, with 7 bases lying between them. CDR3 length: 13 residues. From germline, CDR1 is LNHNV and CDR2 YYDKDF (reference sequence). CDR3 in DNA: TGTGCCACCAGCAGAGATCGGCGGGAAAAACTGTTTTTT. Its protein is CATSRDRREKLFF.

The chain uses TRBV6-6 and TRBJ2-1, with 9 bases lining up with TRBD2. J gave up 5 bases and V 5 bases, and 10 bases lay outside the gene matches. The germline V gene encodes CDR1 MNHNY and CDR2 SVGAGI (reference sequence). The CDR3 extends over 16 amino acids. Here the CDR3 reads CASSRSMGLADNEQFF. The CDR3 DNA sequence: TGTGCCAGCAGTAGATCTATGGGACTAGCAGACAATGAGCAGTTCTTC.

This chain connects TRBV7-6 to TRBJ2-2; tentatively, D is TRBD2 (5 bases). There are 16 residues in the CDR3. Germline CDR1 reads SGHVS; CDR2 reads FNYEAQ. V dropped 4 bases and J dropped 1 base, with 13 bases sitting between them. The CDR3 DNA sequence: TGTGCCAGCAGCTCCCGCCAGCGGCGGAACACCGGGGAGCTGTTTTTT. Amino acids: CASSSRQRRNTGELFF.

CDR3 sequence: CASSGIQETQYF. DNA of the CDR3: TGTGCCAGTAGCGGGATCCAAGAGACCCAGTACTTC. The chain recombines TRBV19 with TRBJ2-5, with TRBD2 as a possible D gene (5 bases). Trimming cost V 6 bases and J 1 base, with 6 bases left between them. This CDR3 is built from 12 residues. CDR1 and CDR2 (germline): LNHDA, SQIVND (reference sequence).

The chain recombines TRBV27 with TRBJ2-5, with 8 positions matching TRBD2. V shed 6 bases and J 7 bases; nucleotides not matched to a gene: 10. The CDR3 has 14 residues. Germline values: CDR1 MNHEY, CDR2 SMNVEV (reference sequence). CDR3 amino acids: CASRRAGGQGTQYF. Written as DNA, the CDR3 is TGTGCCAGCAGACGCGCGGGGGGTCAGGGGACCCAGTACTTC.

The chain couples TRBV6-5 to TRBJ2-7, with 8 bases fitting TRBD1. Germline-derived CDR1 and CDR2 are MNHEY and SVGAGI. The V segment lost 8 bases and the J segment 1 base; nucleotides outside the gene matches: 7. This CDR3 contains 14 residues. The chain's CDR3 is CASGRTGNSYEQYF. Written as DNA, the CDR3 is TGTGCCAGCGGAAGGACAGGGAATTCCTACGAGCAGTACTTC.

CDR3 residues: CSDPGTSCKQFF. As DNA, the CDR3 is TGCAGCGATCCCGGGACTAGCTGTAAGCAGTTCTTC. V usage is TRBV29-1 and J usage is TRBJ2-1; 9 bases line up with TRBD2. Per germline, CDR1 SQVTM and CDR2 ANQGSEA. CDR3 length equals 12 residues. Unmatched junction bases numbered 9, after V lost 7 bases and J lost 11 bases.

The chain employs TRBV5-4 and TRBJ1-6; 7 nucleotides line up with TRBD1. This CDR3 has 17 residues. The ends lost 0 bases at V and 0 bases at J; junction bases unmatched: 3. Germline CDR1 and CDR2: SGHNT and YYREEE (reference sequence). The CDR3 loop reads CASSLETGPSYNSPLHF. The DNA for the CDR3 is TGTGCCAGCAGCTTGGAGACAGGGCCCTCCTATAATTCACCCCTCCACTTT.

J is TRBJ1-1 and V is TRBV7-2, with D unclear. This CDR3 is built from 14 residues. Germline lookup yields CDR1 SGHTA and CDR2 FQGNSA. V was clipped by 3 bases and J by 1 base, with 9 bases between them. This chain's CDR3 is CASSFQHKNTEAFF. CDR3 coding DNA: TGTGCCAGCAGCTTCCAACACAAGAACACTGAAGCTTTCTTT.

The chain uses TRBV30 and TRBJ2-7, with TRBD1 matching 7 bases. Germline V gene sequence: CDR1 GTSNPN, CDR2 SVGIG (reference sequence). The J segment lost 1 base and the V segment lost 3 bases, leaving 9 bases of the junction unmatched. The CDR3 runs 15 residues. The CDR3 here is CAWSRKDRLSYEQYF. In nucleotides, the CDR3 is TGTGCCTGGAGCAGGAAGGACAGGTTGTCCTACGAGCAGTACTTC.

The chain uses TRBV11-3 and TRBJ1-1; D is possibly TRBD1 (6 bases). From germline, CDR1 is SGHNT and CDR2 YENEEA. The V gene lost 0 bases and the J gene lost 4 bases, with 12 bases spanning the gap. The CDR3 length is 15 residues. The CDR3 sequence is CASSLDGGSATEAFF. The CDR3 nucleotides are TGTGCCAGCAGCTTAGATGGGGGCTCGGCCACTGAAGCTTTCTTT.

This chain joins TRBV9 and TRBJ2-1; D may be TRBD2 (6 bases). V lost 3 bases to trimming and J lost 2 bases, with 15 bases between them. The length of the CDR3 is 16 residues. Germline assignment: CDR1 SGDLS and CDR2 YYNGEE. This CDR3 is CASSAGSSGAYNEQFF. The CDR3 DNA sequence: TGTGCCAGCAGCGCCGGTTCTTCGGGGGCCTACAATGAGCAGTTCTTC.

The chain has TRBV19 and TRBJ1-3, with D hard to call. Germline assignment: CDR1 LNHDA and CDR2 SQIVND (reference sequence). The ends were cut back, 5 bases at V and 0 bases at J, with 5 bases in the middle. The CDR3 runs to 13 residues. The chain's CDR3 is CASSRDSGNTIYF. DNA of the CDR3: TGTGCCAGTAGTCGGGACTCTGGAAACACCATATATTTT.

Only a few counts were recorded for this clone. V and J are TRBV6-5 and TRBJ1-4; D is possibly TRBD1 (6 bases). Germline V CDR1 and CDR2: MNHEY, SVGAGI. The CDR3 is 14 amino acids. V lost 9 bases to trimming and J lost 10 bases, with 21 bases between them. The CDR3 coding sequence is TGTGCCAGGCACCCACGGGGGGCAGTAGGAAAACTGTTTTTT. Its translation: CARHPRGAVGKLFF.

The genes are TRBV9 and TRBJ1-2; 10 bases fit TRBD1. Germline V gene sequence: CDR1 SGDLS, CDR2 YYNGEE. V shed 4 bases, J shed 5 bases, and the junction held 8 bases outside the gene matches. The CDR3 is 15 residues long. The DNA for the CDR3 is TGTGCCAGCAGCCCTTGGGGACAGGGGACTTATGGCTACACCTTC. Its protein product is CASSPWGQGTYGYTF.

This clone was seen once. The chain links TRBV27 to TRBJ2-1; D is possibly TRBD1 (5 bases). Germline V lookup: CDR1 MNHEY, CDR2 SMNVEV (reference sequence). The CDR3 contains 17 residues. The V gene lost 5 bases and the J gene lost 0 bases, with 17 bases spanning the gap. CDR3 residues: CASSPSRPQGSYNEQFF. The CDR3 DNA reads as TGTGCCAGCAGTCCATCCCGACCCCAGGGCTCCTACAATGAGCAGTTCTTC.

V is TRBV4-3 and J is TRBJ2-5; D may be TRBD1 (6 bases). Judging by the DNA end, TRBJ2-7 fits better; the J call may be wrong. The CDR3 spans 16 residues. In germline, CDR1 is LGHNA, CDR2 YSLEER. The CDR3 nucleotides read TGCGCCAGCAGCCAAGAGTTGGGACACCCCCAATACGAGCAGTACTTC. This translates into CASSQELGHPQYEQYF.

The chain joins TRBV27 to TRBJ2-2; 11 bases match TRBD2. With V trimmed by 3 bases and J by 6 bases, 12 bases remained unmatched. The CDR3 is made up of 18 amino acids. In germline, CDR1 is MNHEY, CDR2 SMNVEV (reference sequence). CDR3 DNA sequence: TGTGCCAGCAGTTTTCAGTGGGTGCCTAGCGGGGGGCCCGGGGAGCTGTTTTTT. Protein: CASSFQWVPSGGPGELFF.

This clone was seen a single time. The chain links TRBV13 to TRBJ2-7; 7 bases fit TRBD1. From germline, CDR1 is PRHDT and CDR2 FYEKMQ (reference sequence). V lost 7 bases, J lost 0 bases, and 6 bases stayed unmatched. This CDR3 contains 14 residues. CDR3 region: CASTGQLSSYEQYF. The CDR3 DNA sequence: TGTGCCAGCACGGGACAGTTAAGCTCCTACGAGCAGTACTTC.

This chain links TRBV7-6 with TRBJ2-5, with TRBD2 matching over 8 bases. Germline V gene data show CDR1 as SGHVS and CDR2 as FNYEAQ. This CDR3 comprises 16 residues. Trimming removed 5 bases from V and 4 bases from J; junction bases left unmatched: 12. CDR3 nucleotide sequence: TGTGCCAGCAGCCGACCCGACGGGGGGGGAGGAGAGACCCAGTACTTC. It translates to CASSRPDGGGGETQYF.

This chain uses TRBV29-1 with TRBJ2-7; D is unresolved. The CDR3 extends over 12 amino acids. Deletions cut 4 bases from V and 5 bases from J, with 12 bases between. The germline CDR1 and CDR2 sequences are SQVTM and ANQGSEA. CDR3 nucleotide sequence: TGCAGCGTTGGAGACCTAGATGACGAGCAGTACTTC. Translation: CSVGDLDDEQYF.

The chain is built from TRBV5-1 and TRBJ2-2; TRBD2 matches at 11 bases. This CDR3 has 16 amino acids. Germline CDR1 is SGHRS and CDR2 is YFSETQ. The ends lost 4 bases at V and 3 bases at J; junction bases unmatched: 5. CDR3 nucleotides: TGCGCCAGCAGCCAACAACTAGCGGGAGACACCGGGGAGCTGTTTTTT. Encoded protein: CASSQQLAGDTGELFF.